This T cell receptor (beta chain) was obtained from a study of blood T cell repertoires in COVID-19. In the study overall: Acute-phase and convalescent COVID-19 samples originated in the United States, Italy and Spain. T cells, B-cell-depleted T cells, or PBMCs provided the cDNA or gDNA that served as material.

Profiling relied on immunoSEQ multiplex PCR, and the TCRdb table lists in-frame clones only, not all of them. The table lists roughly 70,000 clones, 90% of them singletons. This CDR3 has 15 amino acids. Per the germline V gene, CDR1 is LNHDA and CDR2 is SQIVND (reference sequence). The V and J ends lost 8 bases and 6 bases, in that order; junction bases with no gene match: 7. Enrolment of Seattle patients took place during active infection, and they were followed longitudinally. The chain recombines TRBV19 with TRBJ2-1; 13 bases line up with TRBD2. The sequence came from a man in his forties or fifties with COVID-19, enrolled during active disease. Sequencing input: peripheral blood. The CDR3 loop reads CASRAGLAGRNEQFF. The CDR3 DNA reads as TGTGCCAGTCGCGCGGGACTAGCGGGACGCAATGAGCAGTTCTTC.